This T cell receptor beta chain was captured in a study of CD8+CD57+ T cells in acquired aplastic anemia. The wider study: Researchers reported that healthy donors averaged about 10 million reads for CD4+ cells.

Regarding this clonotype: Its specificity is unknown.

Study conclusions and caveats: Roughly 30 CD8+ CDR3 sequences occurred in both the patients and the controls.

This CDR3 spans 17 amino acids. V was shortened by 1 base and J by 3 bases, with 19 bases between the two germline ends. Germline V CDR1 and CDR2: LNHNV, YYDKDF (reference sequence). Researchers used genomic DNA as the template to profile TCR beta VDJ and CDR3. TCRdb ran MiXCR on the reads and lists one entry per CDR3 protein. Among some 190,000 distinct CDR3 sequences listed, around half were seen once. V and J are TRBV15 and TRBJ2-7; D may be TRBD1 or TRBD2 (5 bases each). Specimen: sorted CD4+, CD8+, or CD8+CD57+ T cells (not recorded which) from PBMCs. This receptor was identified in a human donor in good health. The CDR3: CATSRGGTLPTFYEQYF. DNA for the CDR3: TGTGCCACCAGCAGAGGTGGGACGCTTCCCACCTTCTACGAGCAGTACTTC.